These 23 T cell receptor beta chains came from one sample sequenced in a study of cytomegalovirus exposure and HLA in healthy donors listed by TCRdb under 2017. Libraries came from the immunoSEQ multiplex PCR assay. A mixture of 60 forward primers for TCR Vbeta segments and 13 reverse primers for TCR Jbeta segments was used in the multiplex PCR. TCRdb took this table from immuneACCESS and kept in-frame rearrangements with V and J called. Such tables lack part of the clones; where checked against another copy, unresolved V genes explain under half of the gap, and the rest is unexplained. The sample has about 200,000 clones on record, around four fifths of them singletons. The ten largest clones represent about 1.7% of the sample. Sequencing was done on a sample of PBMCs. The origin of the receptors is a man aged 45 to 65 in good health and CMV-seronegative.

With regard to this clone: The same CDR3 also results from other DNA sequences found in this sample. The chain combines TRBV6-6 with TRBJ1-2; a possible D gene is TRBD1 (5 bases). Trimming removed 0 bases at V and 4 bases at J, with 9 bases between. CDR1 MNHNY and CDR2 SVGAGI come from the germline V gene (reference sequence). This CDR3 has 14 amino acids. The CDR3 DNA follows: TGTGCCAGCAGTTACTCGCGGGGACCCTATGGCTACACCTTC. Translation gives CASSYSRGPYGYTF.

The chain employs TRBV4-1 and TRBJ1-3; 8 nucleotides agree with TRBD1. V shed 4 bases and J 2 bases; nucleotides not matched to a gene: 4. Germline V gene lookup returns CDR1 MGHRA and CDR2 YSYEKL. The CDR3 totals 15 residues. CDR3 coding DNA: TGCGCCAGCAGCCTGGGACAGGTTGCTGGAAACACCATATATTTT. Amino acid sequence: CASSLGQVAGNTIYF.

In regard to this clone: Other DNA sequences in the same sample also yield this CDR3. The chain combines TRBV5-1 with TRBJ2-3; a possible D gene is TRBD2 (6 bases). V was shortened by 0 bases and J by 0 bases, with 11 bases between the two germline ends. The germline gives CDR1 SGHRS, CDR2 YFSETQ. This CDR3 region has 16 residues. The DNA of the CDR3 is TGCGCCAGCAGCTTGGCAGGTAGCGGCAGCACAGATACGCAGTATTTT. Encoded protein: CASSLAGSGSTDTQYF.

V gene TRBV29-1 combines with J gene TRBJ2-3; TRBD1 matches at 10 bases. V lost 7 bases, J lost 3 bases, and 4 bases stayed unmatched. The CDR3 is 13 amino acids. Germline-derived CDR1 and CDR2 are SQVTM and ANQGSEA. CDR3 protein: CSAWTGGTDTQYF. The CDR3 nucleotides read TGCAGCGCCTGGACAGGGGGTACAGATACGCAGTATTTT.

The V call is TRBV5-1, the J call TRBJ2-5, with 8 bases fitting TRBD1. There are 15 residues in the CDR3. V lost 3 bases, J lost 1 base, and 5 bases stayed unmatched. Germline loops: CDR1 SGHRS, CDR2 YFSETQ. CDR3 nucleotides: TGCGCCAGCAGCTCCGGGACAGGAGCCCAAGAGACCCAGTACTTC. It specifies CASSSGTGAQETQYF. Together with reference TRBV5-1 and TRBJ2-5, the CDR3 gives the full variable domain: KAGVTQTPRYLIKTRGQQVTLSCSPISGHRSVSWYQQTPGQGLQFLFEYFSETQRNKGNFPGRFSGRQFSNSRSEMNVSTLELGDSALYLCASSSGTGAQETQYFGPGTRLLVL.

In DNA, the CDR3 is TGTGCCAGCAGTTACTGGGGACAGGGGATAGACGAGCAGTACTTC. Its protein is CASSYWGQGIDEQYF. The chain has TRBV6-5 and TRBJ2-7; 10 bases agree with TRBD1. The CDR3 covers 15 residues. The germline CDR1 and CDR2 sequences are MNHEY and SVGAGI. V was pared by 1 base and J by 5 bases, with 5 bases of the junction left unmatched.

Note on this clone: Germline and junction disagree at one end, which may indicate a read error. The rearrangement joins TRBV5-4 to TRBJ2-5; TRBD1 aligns across 11 bases. The J call is doubtful: the DNA matches TRBJ2-7 better. CDR1 and CDR2 (germline): SGHNT, YYREEE (reference sequence). The CDR3 totals 14 residues. CDR3 protein: CASSLDRGRDEQYF. For the CDR3, the DNA is TGTGCCAGCAGTTTGGACAGGGGGCGAGACGAGCAGTACTTC.

The chain joins TRBV27 to TRBJ2-2; D unresolved. From germline, CDR1 is MNHEY and CDR2 SMNVEV (reference sequence). Trimming left V 3 bases short and J 2 bases short, with 7 bases between. The CDR3 covers 14 residues. The DNA of the CDR3 is TGTGCCAGCAGTTTGAGGTCTAACACCGGGGAGCTGTTTTTT. This encodes CASSLRSNTGELFF.

This chain uses TRBV6-6 with TRBJ1-5, with no clear D. The V gene's germline CDR1 is MNHNY and CDR2 SVGAGI (reference sequence). The V gene lost 6 bases and the J gene lost 5 bases, with 5 bases spanning the gap. The CDR3 spans 11 residues. The CDR3 DNA reads TGTGCCAGCAGACACGATCAGCCCCAGCATTTT. Residues: CASRHDQPQHF.

V and J are TRBV2 and TRBJ2-7; 10 bases fit TRBD1. The length of the CDR3 is 17 residues. Germline CDR1 and CDR2: SNHLY and FYNNEI. The CDR3 nucleotides read TGTGTCCAGTGGACAGGGGGACAAGTTACTAAATCCTACGAGCAGTACTTC. Translation: CVQWTGGQVTKSYEQYF. Looking up the rest from reference TRBV2 and TRBJ2-7 gives the full variable domain: EPEVTQTPSHQVTQMGQEVILRCVPISNHLYFYWYRQILGQKVEFLVSFYNNEISEKSEIFDDQFSVERPDGSNFTLKIRSTKLEDSAMYFCVQWTGGQVTKSYEQYFGPGTRLTVT.

In this sample, this clone turned up once. The chain combines TRBV28 with TRBJ2-7; 11 bases are a match to TRBD2. V lost 8 bases, J lost 4 bases, and 7 bases stayed unmatched. Germline CDR1 MDHEN, CDR2 SYDVKM. CDR3 length: 14 residues. DNA of the CDR3: TGTGCCAGCCGAACTAGCGGGAGTTTATACGAGCAGTACTTC. This encodes CASRTSGSLYEQYF.

The chain combines TRBV5-1 with TRBJ1-1; 8 bases are shared with TRBD1. J was trimmed by 6 bases and V by 1 base; bases with no gene match: 2. Germline CDR1 SGHRS, CDR2 YFSETQ. The CDR3 has 13 residues. CDR3 residues: CASSLSGGPEAFF. The CDR3 DNA follows: TGCGCCAGCAGCTTGTCAGGGGGCCCTGAAGCTTTCTTT.

This clone was recorded once. The rearrangement joins TRBV28 to TRBJ1-2; D is possibly TRBD1 (6 bases). CDR3 length: 13 amino acids. Germline values: CDR1 MDHEN, CDR2 SYDVKM. V was trimmed by 6 bases and J by 8 bases, leaving 16 bases between them. The CDR3 is CASRLQGGAGYTF. The CDR3 DNA reads TGTGCCAGCAGGTTACAGGGAGGAGCCGGCTACACCTTC.

The CDR3 is CASSSSIGQGETQYF. CDR3 coding DNA: TGCGCCAGCAGCTCCTCAATAGGACAGGGGGAGACCCAGTACTTC. The chain uses TRBV5-1 and TRBJ2-5, with 9 nucleotides matching TRBD1. Per germline, CDR1 SGHRS and CDR2 YFSETQ. J lost 5 bases, V lost 3 bases, and 8 bases had no gene match. The CDR3 runs to 15 residues.

The chain has TRBV7-2 and TRBJ2-1, with 10 bases aligning to TRBD2. This CDR3 is built from 15 residues. V shed 5 bases and J 9 bases; nucleotides not matched to a gene: 10. Germline values: CDR1 SGHTA, CDR2 FQGNSA. The DNA of the CDR3 is TGTGCCAGCAGCCCGCAGCGGGAGGGTGTAAGTGAGCAGTTCTTC. It specifies CASSPQREGVSEQFF.

This clone was detected only a few times. The CDR3 sequence is CASSFQGRSGYTF. CDR3 DNA: TGCGCCAGCAGCTTCCAGGGTAGGTCTGGCTACACCTTC. The chain uses TRBV5-1 and TRBJ1-2; D possibly corresponds to TRBD1 (5 bases). Per germline, CDR1 SGHRS and CDR2 YFSETQ. Trimming left V 2 bases short and J 7 bases short, with 12 bases between. There are 13 residues in the CDR3.

This clone appeared once. The chain couples TRBV27 to TRBJ1-5; the D is unclear. Germline V CDR1 and CDR2: MNHEY, SMNVEV (reference sequence). V was pared by 6 bases and J by 3 bases, with 9 bases between. The CDR3 is 13 residues long. CDR3 amino acids: CASSVISNQPQHF. CDR3 in DNA: TGTGCCAGCAGCGTTATTTCCAATCAGCCCCAGCATTTT.

The CDR3 DNA is TGTGCCAGCAGCGCAGGGTTATTTACCACAGATACGCAGTATTTT. This encodes CASSAGLFTTDTQYF. The V gene is TRBV5-6, the J gene TRBJ2-3; tentative D call: TRBD1 (5 bases). Germline lookup yields CDR1 SGHDT and CDR2 YYEEEE. Trimming stripped 4 bases from V and 2 bases from J, with 14 bases between. The CDR3 spans 15 residues. The variable domain in full, completed from reference TRBV5-6 and TRBJ2-3, reads DAGVTQSPTHLIKTRGQQVTLRCSPKSGHDTVSWYQQALGQGPQFIFQYYEEEERQRGNFPDRFSGHQFPNYSSELNVNALLLGDSALYLCASSAGLFTTDTQYFGPGTRLTVL.

This clone was recorded a few times. V is TRBV28 and J is TRBJ1-2, with D perhaps matching TRBD1 (6 bases). CDR1 and CDR2 from the germline V gene are MDHEN and SYDVKM. Trimming took 5 bases from V and 2 from J, leaving 9 bases between them. The CDR3 has 13 amino acids. This chain's CDR3 is CASSATGNYGYTF. The CDR3 DNA is TGTGCCAGCAGTGCGACAGGAAACTATGGCTACACCTTC.

The genes are TRBV27 and TRBJ2-6; maybe TRBD1 (6 bases). Per the germline V gene, CDR1 is MNHEY and CDR2 is SMNVEV (reference sequence). The CDR3 is 15 residues long. V lost 5 bases to trimming and J lost 0 bases, with 8 bases between them. The CDR3 sequence: CASSTGFSGANVLTF. The CDR3 nucleotides are TGTGCCAGCAGTACAGGGTTCTCTGGGGCCAACGTCCTGACTTTC.

This chain links TRBV21-1 with TRBJ2-5; the table calls TRBD1, which could not be checked here. The DNA end is a closer match to TRBJ2-7, so the J assignment may be wrong. TRBV21-1 is reported as a pseudogene. The CDR3 has 14 amino acids. The CDR3 region is CASSNRDRANEQYF. In DNA, the CDR3 is TGTGCCAGCAGCAACCGGGACAGGGCAAACGAGCAGTACTTC.

The V gene is TRBV5-4, the J gene TRBJ2-5, with D tentatively TRBD1 (5 bases). The DNA matches TRBJ2-7 better at its end, which makes the J call doubtful. Germline V lookup: CDR1 SGHNT, CDR2 YYREEE (reference sequence). The CDR3 sequence is 13 residues long. The CDR3 coding sequence is TGTGCCAGCAGCTTGGGCAGGGCCTACGAGCAGTACTTC. This encodes CASSLGRAYEQYF.

The sample holds one count of this clone. The rearrangement uses TRBV15 and TRBJ2-5; TRBD1 agrees at 9 bases. The ends lost 3 bases at V and 5 bases at J; junction bases unmatched: 10. Germline lookup yields CDR1 LNHNV and CDR2 YYDKDF (reference sequence). The CDR3 is 16 residues long. CDR3 sequence: CATSSPRTGARETQYF. The CDR3 nucleotides are TGTGCCACCAGCAGCCCCAGGACAGGGGCGAGGGAGACCCAGTACTTC.